These T cell receptor beta chains were read from a single sample in a study of response to subunit inactivated influenza vaccine. TCRdb passed the RT-PCR reads through MiXCR, listing each CDR3 protein once. The data contain over 650,000 distinct CDR3 sequences, roughly 20% of them singletons. Sequences were derived from PBMCs from blood, sampled more than 4 days after vaccination. The receptors were gathered from a man aged 50 to 60 who received an inactivated influenza vaccine. Each CDR3 is given with its conserved first and last residue. Each record gives: CDR3 length, D gene, J gene, V gene, clone size, CDR3 protein, CDR3 DNA. D genes are given only for firm matches. A clone size is listed for some rows: how often the clone was seen (once, few, many), or a class if it is expanded.

15 | - | TRBJ1-1 | TRBV20-1 | many | CSARDQGRGNTEAFF | TGCAGTGCTAGAGATCAGGGCAGGGGGAACACTGAAGCTTTCTTT
13 | - | TRBJ2-5 | TRBV12-3/TRBV12-4 | many | CASSPRSRETQYF | TGTGCCAGCAGTCCGCGGTCCCGGGAGACCCAGTACTTC
13 | - | TRBJ1-1 | TRBV11-2 | few | CASIETGNTEAFF | TGTGCCAGCATCGAGACAGGGAACACTGAAGCTTTCTTT
16 | TRBD2 | TRBJ2-5 | TRBV10-3 | few | CATKALAGDGGETQYF | TGTGCCACCAAAGCACTAGCGGGAGATGGGGGAGAGACCCAGTACTTC
16 | TRBD1 | TRBJ1-6 | TRBV6-1 | - | CASSEATGGPNSPLHF | TGTGCCAGCAGTGAAGCAACAGGGGGTCCTAATTCACCCCTCCACTTT
17 | - | TRBJ2-1 | TRBV6-1 | many | CASSRALGGPSYNEQFF | TGTGCCAGCAGCCGGGCGTTAGGAGGACCCTCCTACAATGAGCAGTTCTTC
17 | - | TRBJ1-4 | TRBV28 | many | CASSLGQGTNTWEKLFF | TGTGCCAGCAGTTTAGGGCAGGGGACGAATACGTGGGAAAAACTGTTTTTT
14 | - | TRBJ2-3 | TRBV10-3 | many | CAISRTGSTDTQYF | TGTGCCATCAGTAGAACAGGGAGCACAGATACGCAGTATTTT
17 | TRBD2 | TRBJ2-3 | TRBV7-2 | few | CASRNPNGAGGVDTQYF | TGTGCCAGCAGGAACCCCAATGGGGCGGGGGGGGTAGATACGCAGTATTTT
12 | - | TRBJ2-7 | TRBV7-9 | few | CASSLGLNGQYF | TGTGCCAGCAGCTTAGGACTCAACGGGCAGTACTTC
13 | - | TRBJ2-7 | TRBV5-1 | - | CASSYWASYEQYF | TGCGCCAGCAGCTACTGGGCATCCTACGAGCAGTACTTC
12 | - | TRBJ2-3 | TRBV12-3/TRBV12-4 | many | CASSSFAITQYF | TGTGCCAGCAGTTCTTTTGCGATTACGCAGTATTTT
13 | - | TRBJ2-7 | TRBV5-1 | few | CASSRTDSYEQYF | TGCGCCAGCAGCAGGACCGATTCCTACGAGCAGTACTTC
14 | - | TRBJ1-6 | TRBV12-3/TRBV12-4 | - | CASSLGGPRSPLHF | TGTGCCAGCAGTTTAGGGGGCCCTAGGTCACCCCTCCACTTT
14 | - | TRBJ1-4 | TRBV4-2 | - | CASSQRGSYEKLFF | TGTGCCAGCAGCCAAAGGGGTTCCTATGAAAAACTGTTTTTT
16 | - | TRBJ1-2 | TRBV7-2 | - | CASSYTLSGFGSGYTF | TGTGCCAGCAGCTATACCCTTTCCGGGTTCGGTAGTGGCTACACCTTC
14 | - | TRBJ2-5 | TRBV12-3/TRBV12-4 | - | CASSPDQRRAAQYF | TGTGCCAGCAGCCCGGACCAACGCCGGGCGGCCCAGTACTTC
16 | TRBD2 | TRBJ2-5 | TRBV10-3 | - | CAISGLAGGTQETQYF | TGTGCCATCAGTGGACTAGCGGGGGGGACCCAAGAGACCCAGTACTTC
15 | - | TRBJ2-5 | TRBV4-2 | - | CASSQDRGARETQYF | TGTGCCAGCAGCCAAGATCGGGGGGCGCGGGAGACCCAGTACTTC
15 | - | TRBJ1-3 | TRBV5-1 | few | CASSFGQGSGNTIYF | TGCGCCAGCAGCTTTGGGCAGGGCTCTGGAAACACCATATATTTT
17 | TRBD2 | TRBJ2-5 | TRBV3-1 | once | CASSQDKYGLAEETQYF | TGTGCCAGCAGCCAAGATAAATATGGACTAGCCGAAGAGACCCAGTACTTC
13 | - | TRBJ1-1 | TRBV29-1 | many | CSVEGGGRTEAFF | TGCAGCGTTGAAGGGGGGGGACGGACTGAAGCTTTCTTT
16 | - | TRBJ2-2 | TRBV4-1 | - | CASMGVNSGPPGELFF | TGCGCCAGCATGGGAGTTAATAGCGGACCTCCCGGGGAGCTGTTTTTT
10 | - | TRBJ1-2 | TRBV20-1 | - | CKADRYGYTF | TGCAAGGCGGATCGGTATGGCTACACCTTC
15 | - | TRBJ2-7 | TRBV11-2 | few | CASRSIRRGSYEQYF | TGTGCCAGCAGATCGATACGGAGGGGTTCCTACGAGCAGTACTTC
12 | - | TRBJ1-2 | TRBV29-1 | few | CSVEDRGNGYTF | TGCAGCGTTGAAGACAGGGGTAATGGCTACACCTTC
14 | - | TRBJ2-7 | TRBV20-1 | few | CSARDLADSYEQYF | TGCAGTGCTAGAGATCTTGCAGACTCCTACGAGCAGTACTTC
17 | - | TRBJ2-3 | TRBV4-3 | - | CASSQDPLTSSTDTQYF | TGCGCCAGCAGCCAAGATCCCTTAACCTCTAGCACAGATACGCAGTATTTT
15 | TRBD1 | TRBJ2-1 | TRBV5-1 | few | CASSLRTGGSGEQFF | TGCGCCAGCAGCTTAAGGACAGGGGGGTCAGGTGAGCAGTTCTTC
16 | - | TRBJ2-2 | TRBV25-1 | many | CASSEFAGFRTGELFF | TGTGCCAGCAGTGAATTCGCAGGGTTTCGCACCGGGGAGCTGTTTTTT
16 | - | TRBJ2-2 | TRBV5-1 | - | CASSLGLYPNTGELFF | TGCGCCAGCAGCTTGGGGCTATATCCGAACACCGGGGAGCTGTTTTTT
17 | TRBD2 | TRBJ2-7 | TRBV6-5 | few | CASSYNNLAGGGGEQYF | TGTGCCAGCAGTTACAACAACCTAGCGGGAGGAGGTGGCGAGCAGTACTTC
14 | TRBD2 | TRBJ2-1 | TRBV7-2 | few | CASSRTSGSDEQFF | TGTGCCAGCAGTCGGACTAGCGGGAGCGATGAGCAGTTCTTC
14 | TRBD2 | TRBJ2-1 | TRBV13 | - | CASSVREGYNEQFF | TGTGCCAGCAGCGTCAGGGAGGGTTACAATGAGCAGTTCTTC
14 | - | TRBJ1-4 | TRBV5-6 | few | CASSLPSGGEKLFF | TGTGCCAGCAGTTTACCATCAGGCGGTGAAAAACTGTTTTTT
16 | TRBD2 | TRBJ2-2 | TRBV2 | few | CASSETGLEGTGELFF | TGTGCCAGCAGTGAGACGGGACTAGAGGGCACCGGGGAGCTGTTTTTT
15 | - | TRBJ1-6 | TRBV6-1 | - | CAVSELSSWNSPLHF | TGTGCCGTTTCCGAACTTAGCTCTTGGAATTCACCCCTCCACTTT
13 | - | TRBJ2-1 | TRBV7-2 | few | CASRITGGLEQFF | TGTGCCAGCAGGATTACGGGGGGCCTTGAGCAGTTCTTC
15 | - | TRBJ2-5 | TRBV6-5 | - | CASSYSFIPGATQYF | TGTGCCAGCAGTTACTCGTTCATCCCCGGAGCGACCCAGTACTTC
16 | TRBD2 | TRBJ2-1 | TRBV5-1 | - | CASRIELAGSYNEQFF | TGCGCCAGCAGAATCGAACTAGCGGGATCCTACAATGAGCAGTTCTTC
14 | - | TRBJ2-2 | TRBV20-1 | - | CGSRGKVNTGELFF | TGCGGGTCGAGGGGAAAGGTGAACACCGGGGAGCTGTTTTTT
15 | TRBD1 | TRBJ2-3 | TRBV24-1 | - | CATNTGTGGTDTQYF | TGTGCCACCAACACCGGGACAGGGGGGACAGATACGCAGTATTTT
16 | - | TRBJ2-1 | TRBV14 | once | CASSQDWESSYNEQFF | TGTGCCAGCAGCCAAGATTGGGAGAGCTCCTACAATGAGCAGTTCTTC
15 | - | TRBJ2-3 | TRBV5-1 | - | CASSTRDSTVDTQYF | TGCGCCAGCAGCACCCGGGACTCGACGGTAGATACGCAGTATTTT
16 | TRBD2 | TRBJ2-1 | TRBV9 | few | CASSVGKREVYNEQFF | TGTGCCAGCAGCGTAGGTAAGCGGGAAGTCTACAATGAGCAGTTCTTC
15 | TRBD1 | TRBJ2-4 | TRBV5-6 | - | CASSFTNRGRNIQYF | TGTGCCAGCAGTTTTACGAACAGGGGGAGAAACATTCAGTACTTC
16 | - | TRBJ2-3 | TRBV7-2 | many | CASSSGTLLGTDTQYF | TGTGCCAGCAGCTCCGGGACCCTTCTCGGGACAGATACGCAGTATTTT
16 | - | TRBJ2-1 | TRBV12-3/TRBV12-4 | many | CASSFVFGGRGYEQFF | TGTGCCAGCAGTTTCGTTTTCGGAGGCAGGGGTTATGAGCAGTTCTTC
15 | TRBD2 | TRBJ2-7 | TRBV5-1 | few | CASSRRGGNFYEQYF | TGCGCCAGCAGCCGACGGGGGGGAAACTTCTACGAGCAGTACTTC
15 | TRBD2 | TRBJ2-1 | TRBV10-2 | many | CASISSGSSYNEQFF | TGCGCCAGCATCAGTAGCGGGAGCTCCTACAATGAGCAGTTCTTC
15 | - | TRBJ2-3 | TRBV15 | few | CATSRDLYNTDTQYF | TGTGCCACCAGCAGAGATCTTTACAACACAGATACGCAGTATTTT
13 | TRBD1 | TRBJ1-2 | TRBV5-1 | once | CASSLGRQGGYTF | TGCGCCAGCAGCTTGGGGAGACAGGGCGGCTACACCTTC
12 | - | TRBJ2-3 | TRBV6-6 | - | CASRSGSDTQYF | TGTGCCAGCAGGAGCGGGTCCGATACGCAGTATTTT
15 | TRBD1 | TRBJ1-5 | TRBV12-3/TRBV12-4 | few | CASSLEQGSNQPQHF | TGTGCCAGCAGTTTAGAACAGGGGAGCAATCAGCCCCAGCATTTT
14 | TRBD1 | TRBJ1-1 | TRBV6-2/TRBV6-3 | - | CASTEDRGPTEAFF | TGTGCCAGCACAGAGGACAGGGGGCCCACTGAAGCTTTCTTT
14 | - | TRBJ2-2 | TRBV7-2 | many | CASSLEASTGELFF | TGTGCCAGCAGCTTAGAGGCCAGCACCGGGGAGCTGTTTTTT
14 | - | TRBJ2-7 | TRBV6-1 | - | CASTRVVGAHEQYF | TGTGCCAGCACCCGTGTGGTGGGCGCGCACGAGCAGTACTTC